This entry features one T cell receptor beta chain sequence. What it recognizes is unknown. This entry comes from a study of neurological immune-mediated disorders. Regarding the study as a whole: The most TCR clonal expansion was seen in HTLV-1-associated myelopathy, whereas the least was seen in multiple sclerosis, below the level in healthy controls. CDR3 amino acid sequences found in expanded clones were never shared across subjects, suggesting private repertoires in all groups.

Noted time point: technical triplicate 2. Germline V CDR1 and CDR2: MNHEY, SVGAGI. The CDR3 has 14 amino acids. Trimming cost V 4 bases and J 5 bases, with 15 bases left between them. Synthesis of cDNA was carried out by template-switch 5'RACE. The reaction used 10-nucleotide random UMIs. TCRdb fed the 5' RACE reads into MiXCR, producing one record per CDR3 protein. Altogether about 31,000 distinct CDR3 sequences are present, 10% to 15% being singletons, with the ten largest covering more than 5%. The V and J genes are TRBV6-5 and TRBJ2-7; D is unclear. The sequencing sample was made of CD4+ T cells from blood. The sequence derives from a female donor with HTLV-1-associated myelopathy (HAM/TSP). CDR3 protein: CASSSPNQRDEQYF. CDR3 sequence (DNA): TGTGCCAGCAGTTCGCCTAATCAAAGGGACGAGCAGTACTTC.